The present TCR beta chain was sequenced within a study of T cell repertoires in cytomegalovirus infection. Overall study: Well-studied HLA-B-restricted epitopes and recently identified HLA-C-restricted epitopes of CMV were both used in the study.

TCRdb used MiXCR to reprocess the reads, holding one entry per CDR3 protein. The sample carries roughly 860,000 distinct CDR3 sequences, 32% recorded once. Trimming left V 8 bases short and J 4 bases short, with 12 bases between. The CDR3 is 13 residues long. This clonotype was detected only a few times. Its antigen remains unknown. The origin of this receptor is a human donor in good health (CMV status not recorded). Some clones in this sample may be carry-over from other donors' samples. Here the sequenced sample was cultured CD8+ T cells from PBMCs, taken from culture after CMV antigen stimulation. V is TRBV12-3 or TRBV12-4 and J is TRBJ2-1; possibly TRBD2 for D (7 bases). CDR3 in amino acids: CASGEGVYNEQFF. In nucleotides, the CDR3 is TGTGCCAGCGGGGAGGGGGTTTACAATGAGCAGTTCTTC.